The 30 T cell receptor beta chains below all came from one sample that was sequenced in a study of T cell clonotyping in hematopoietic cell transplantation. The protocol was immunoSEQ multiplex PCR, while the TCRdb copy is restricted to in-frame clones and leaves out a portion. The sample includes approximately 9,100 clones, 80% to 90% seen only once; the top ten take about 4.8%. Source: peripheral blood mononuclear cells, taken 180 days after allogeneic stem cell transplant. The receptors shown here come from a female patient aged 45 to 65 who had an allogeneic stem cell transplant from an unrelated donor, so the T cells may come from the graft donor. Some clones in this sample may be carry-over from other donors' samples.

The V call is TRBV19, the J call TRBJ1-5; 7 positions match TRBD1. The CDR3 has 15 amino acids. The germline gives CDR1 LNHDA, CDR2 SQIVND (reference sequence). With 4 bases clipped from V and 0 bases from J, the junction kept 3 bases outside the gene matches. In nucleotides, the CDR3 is TGTGCCAGTAGTACCAAGGGGGCTAGCAATCAGCCCCAGCATTTT. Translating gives CASSTKGASNQPQHF. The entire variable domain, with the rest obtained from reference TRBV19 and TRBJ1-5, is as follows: DGGITQSPKYLFRKEGQNVTLSCEQNLNHDAMYWYRQDPGQGLRLIYYSQIVNDFQKGDIAEGYSVSREKKESFPLTVTSAQKNPTAFYLCASSTKGASNQPQHFGDGTRLSIL.

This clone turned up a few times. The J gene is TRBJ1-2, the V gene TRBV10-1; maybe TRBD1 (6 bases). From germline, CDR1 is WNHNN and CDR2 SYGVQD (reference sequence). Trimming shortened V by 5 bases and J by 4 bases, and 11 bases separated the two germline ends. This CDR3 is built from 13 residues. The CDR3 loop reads CASSRDKSYGYTF. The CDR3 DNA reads TGCGCCAGCAGTAGGGACAAGAGCTATGGCTACACCTTC.

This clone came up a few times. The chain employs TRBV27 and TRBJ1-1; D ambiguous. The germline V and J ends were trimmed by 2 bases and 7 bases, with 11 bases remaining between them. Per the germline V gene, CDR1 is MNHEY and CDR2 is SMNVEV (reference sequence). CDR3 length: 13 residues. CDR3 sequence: CASSLTLYSEAFF. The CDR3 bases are TGTGCCAGCAGTTTAACCCTTTACAGTGAAGCTTTCTTT.

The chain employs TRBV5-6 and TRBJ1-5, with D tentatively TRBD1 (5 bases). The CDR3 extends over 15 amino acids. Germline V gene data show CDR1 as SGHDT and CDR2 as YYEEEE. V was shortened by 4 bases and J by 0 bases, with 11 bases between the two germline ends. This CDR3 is CASSRGRHSNQPQHF. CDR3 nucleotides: TGTGCCAGCAGCCGGGGCAGACATAGCAATCAGCCCCAGCATTTT.

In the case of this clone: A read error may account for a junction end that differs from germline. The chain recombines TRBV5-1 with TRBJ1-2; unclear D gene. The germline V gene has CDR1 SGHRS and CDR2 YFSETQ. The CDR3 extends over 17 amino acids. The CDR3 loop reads CASSLGQAEITNYGYTF. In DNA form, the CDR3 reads TGCGCCAGCAGTTTGGGTCAGGCGGAAATAACTAACTATGGCTACACCTTC.

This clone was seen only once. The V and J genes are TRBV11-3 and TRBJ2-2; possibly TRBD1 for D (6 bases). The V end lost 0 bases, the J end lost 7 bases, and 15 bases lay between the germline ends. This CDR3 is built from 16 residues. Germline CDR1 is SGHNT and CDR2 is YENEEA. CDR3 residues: CASSLDLVRGVGELFF. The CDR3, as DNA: TGTGCCAGCAGCTTAGATCTGGTCAGGGGTGTCGGGGAGCTGTTTTTT.

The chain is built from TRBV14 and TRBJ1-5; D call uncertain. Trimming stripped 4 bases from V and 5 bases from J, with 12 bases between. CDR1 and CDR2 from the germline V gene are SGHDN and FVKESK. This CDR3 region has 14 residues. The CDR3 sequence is CASSPEGLHQPQHF. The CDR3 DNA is TGTGCCAGCAGCCCAGAGGGCCTGCATCAGCCCCAGCATTTT.

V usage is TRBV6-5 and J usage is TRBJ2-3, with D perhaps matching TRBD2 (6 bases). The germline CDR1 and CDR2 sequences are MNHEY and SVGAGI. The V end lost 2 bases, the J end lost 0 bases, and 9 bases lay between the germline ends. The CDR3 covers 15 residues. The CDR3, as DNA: TGTGCCAGCAGTTACCACGGGGGTAGCACAGATACGCAGTATTTT. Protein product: CASSYHGGSTDTQYF.

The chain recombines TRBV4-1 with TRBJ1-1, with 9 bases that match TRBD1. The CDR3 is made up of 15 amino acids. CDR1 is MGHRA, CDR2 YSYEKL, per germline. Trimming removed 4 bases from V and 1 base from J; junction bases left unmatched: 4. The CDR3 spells CASSRGQGENTEAFF. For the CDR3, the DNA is TGCGCCAGCAGCCGGGGACAGGGAGAGAACACTGAAGCTTTCTTT.

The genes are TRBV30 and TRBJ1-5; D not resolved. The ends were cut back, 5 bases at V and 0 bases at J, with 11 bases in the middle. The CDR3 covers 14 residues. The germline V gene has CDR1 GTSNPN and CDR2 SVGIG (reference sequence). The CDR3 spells CAWAPGCSNQPQHF. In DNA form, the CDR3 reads TGTGCCTGGGCCCCGGGGTGTAGCAATCAGCCCCAGCATTTT.

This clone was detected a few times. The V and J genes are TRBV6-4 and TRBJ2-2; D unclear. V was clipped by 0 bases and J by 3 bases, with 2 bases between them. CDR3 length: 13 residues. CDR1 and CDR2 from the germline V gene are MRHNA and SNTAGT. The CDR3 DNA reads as TGTGCCAGCAGTGACTCAGACACCGGGGAGCTGTTTTTT. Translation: CASSDSDTGELFF.

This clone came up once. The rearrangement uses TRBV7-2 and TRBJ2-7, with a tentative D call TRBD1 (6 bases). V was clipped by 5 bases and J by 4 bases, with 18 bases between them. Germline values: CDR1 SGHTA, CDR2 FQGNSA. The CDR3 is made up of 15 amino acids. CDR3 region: CASSAQGSYNYEQYF. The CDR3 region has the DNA TGTGCCAGCAGCGCTCAGGGGTCCTACAATTACGAGCAGTACTTC.

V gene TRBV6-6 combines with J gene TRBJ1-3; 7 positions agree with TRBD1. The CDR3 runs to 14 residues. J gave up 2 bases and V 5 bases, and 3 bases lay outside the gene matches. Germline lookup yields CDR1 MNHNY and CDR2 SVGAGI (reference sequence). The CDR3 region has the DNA TGTGCCAGCAGTAAAACAGGGGCTGGAAACACCATATATTTT. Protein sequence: CASSKTGAGNTIYF.

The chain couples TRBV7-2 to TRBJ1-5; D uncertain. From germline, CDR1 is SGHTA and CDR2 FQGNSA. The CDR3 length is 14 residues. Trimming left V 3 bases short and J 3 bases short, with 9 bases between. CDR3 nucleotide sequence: TGTGCCAGCAGCTTGCGGGCCCTCAATCAGCCCCAGCATTTT. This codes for CASSLRALNQPQHF.

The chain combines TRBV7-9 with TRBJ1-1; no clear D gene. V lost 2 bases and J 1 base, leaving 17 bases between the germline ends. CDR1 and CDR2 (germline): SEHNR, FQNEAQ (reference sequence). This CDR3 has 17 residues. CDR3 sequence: CASSLKARGEGNTEAFF. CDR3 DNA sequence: TGTGCCAGCAGCTTAAAGGCCCGGGGAGAAGGGAACACTGAAGCTTTCTTT.

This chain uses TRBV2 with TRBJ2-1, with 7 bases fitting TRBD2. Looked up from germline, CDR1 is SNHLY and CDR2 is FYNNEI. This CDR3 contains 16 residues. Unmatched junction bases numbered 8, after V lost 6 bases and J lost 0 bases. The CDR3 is CASSAGTTSSYNEQFF. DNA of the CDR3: TGTGCCAGCAGCGCGGGGACTACCAGCTCCTACAATGAGCAGTTCTTC.

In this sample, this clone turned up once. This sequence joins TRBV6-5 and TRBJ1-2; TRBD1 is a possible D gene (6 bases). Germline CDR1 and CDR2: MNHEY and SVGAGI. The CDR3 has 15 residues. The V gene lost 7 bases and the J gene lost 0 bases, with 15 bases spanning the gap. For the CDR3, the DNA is TGTGCCAGCAAGAGAATGGAGGGGGCTAACTATGGCTACACCTTC. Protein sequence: CASKRMEGANYGYTF.

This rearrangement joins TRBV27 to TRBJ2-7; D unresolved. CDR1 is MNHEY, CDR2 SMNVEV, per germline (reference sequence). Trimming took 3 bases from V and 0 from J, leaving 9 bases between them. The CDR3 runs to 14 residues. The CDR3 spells CASSFSFGSYEQYF. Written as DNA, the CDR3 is TGTGCCAGCAGTTTTTCGTTTGGCTCCTACGAGCAGTACTTC.

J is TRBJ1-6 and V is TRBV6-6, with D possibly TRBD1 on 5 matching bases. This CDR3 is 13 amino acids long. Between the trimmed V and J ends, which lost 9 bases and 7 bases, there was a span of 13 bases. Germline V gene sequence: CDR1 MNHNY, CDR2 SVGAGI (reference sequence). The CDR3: CASIQGGNSPLHF. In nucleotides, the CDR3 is TGTGCCAGTATCCAGGGCGGGAATTCACCCCTCCACTTT.

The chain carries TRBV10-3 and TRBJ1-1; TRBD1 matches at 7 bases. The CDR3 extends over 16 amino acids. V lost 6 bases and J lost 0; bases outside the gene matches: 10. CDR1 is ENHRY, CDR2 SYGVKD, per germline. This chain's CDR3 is CAISAIGQALNTEAFF. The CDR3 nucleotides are TGTGCCATCAGCGCGATAGGACAGGCCCTGAACACTGAAGCTTTCTTT.

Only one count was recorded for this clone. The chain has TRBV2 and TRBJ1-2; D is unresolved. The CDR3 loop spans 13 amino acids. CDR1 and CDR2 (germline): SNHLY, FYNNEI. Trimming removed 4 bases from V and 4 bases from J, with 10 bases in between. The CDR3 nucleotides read TGTGCCAGCAGTGCCGTGAAAGGCTATGGCTACACCTTC. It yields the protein CASSAVKGYGYTF.

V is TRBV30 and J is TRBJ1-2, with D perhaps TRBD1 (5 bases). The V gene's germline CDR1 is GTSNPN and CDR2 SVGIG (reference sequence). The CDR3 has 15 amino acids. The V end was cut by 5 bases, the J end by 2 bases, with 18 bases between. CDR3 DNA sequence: TGTGCCTGGGGCCCACACGGGACCGCCAACTATGGCTACACCTTC. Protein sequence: CAWGPHGTANYGYTF.

Written as DNA, the CDR3 is TGTGCCAGCAGTTTCGGGGGGGAACGGTACTTC. As protein: CASSFGGERYF. This sequence joins TRBV11-2 and TRBJ2-7, with TRBD2 matching over 8 bases. This CDR3 is 11 amino acids long. CDR1 SGHAT and CDR2 FQNNGV come from the germline V gene. The V segment lost 6 bases and the J segment 12 bases; nucleotides outside the gene matches: 7.

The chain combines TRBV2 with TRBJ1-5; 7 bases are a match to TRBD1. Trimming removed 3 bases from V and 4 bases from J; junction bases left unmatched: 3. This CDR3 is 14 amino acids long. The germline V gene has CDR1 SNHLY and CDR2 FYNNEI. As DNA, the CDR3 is TGTGCCAGCAGTGACCGACAGGGAAATCAGCCCCAGCATTTT. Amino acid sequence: CASSDRQGNQPQHF. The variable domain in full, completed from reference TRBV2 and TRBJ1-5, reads EPEVTQTPSHQVTQMGQEVILRCVPISNHLYFYWYRQILGQKVEFLVSFYNNEISEKSEIFDDQFSVERPDGSNFTLKIRSTKLEDSAMYFCASSDRQGNQPQHFGDGTRLSIL.

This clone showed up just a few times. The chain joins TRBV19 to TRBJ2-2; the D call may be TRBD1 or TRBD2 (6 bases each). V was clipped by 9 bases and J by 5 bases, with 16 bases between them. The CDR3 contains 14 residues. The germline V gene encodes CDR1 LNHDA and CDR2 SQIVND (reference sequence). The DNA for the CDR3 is TGTGCCAGCCAAACAGGGAGGCTGACCGGGGAGCTGTTTTTT. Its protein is CASQTGRLTGELFF.

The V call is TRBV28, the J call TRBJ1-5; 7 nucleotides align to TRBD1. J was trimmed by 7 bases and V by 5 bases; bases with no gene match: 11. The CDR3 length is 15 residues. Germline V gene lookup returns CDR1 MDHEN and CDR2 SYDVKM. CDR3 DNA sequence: TGTGCCAGCAGTCCAGTAAACAGGGGAGGACAGCCCCAGCATTTT. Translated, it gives CASSPVNRGGQPQHF.

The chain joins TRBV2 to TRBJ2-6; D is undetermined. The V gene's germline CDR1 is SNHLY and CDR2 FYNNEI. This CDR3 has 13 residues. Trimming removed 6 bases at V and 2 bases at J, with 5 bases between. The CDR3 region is CASRVAGANVLTF. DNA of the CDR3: TGTGCCAGCAGGGTGGCTGGGGCCAACGTCCTGACTTTC. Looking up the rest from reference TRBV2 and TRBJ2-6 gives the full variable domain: EPEVTQTPSHQVTQMGQEVILRCVPISNHLYFYWYRQILGQKVEFLVSFYNNEISEKSEIFDDQFSVERPDGSNFTLKIRSTKLEDSAMYFCASRVAGANVLTFGAGSRLTVL.

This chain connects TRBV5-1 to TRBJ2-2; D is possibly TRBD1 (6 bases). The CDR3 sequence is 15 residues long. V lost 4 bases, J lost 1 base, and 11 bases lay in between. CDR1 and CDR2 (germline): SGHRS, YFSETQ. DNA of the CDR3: TGCGCCAGCAGCCCAGAGGGACAGAACACCGGGGAGCTGTTTTTT. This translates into CASSPEGQNTGELFF.

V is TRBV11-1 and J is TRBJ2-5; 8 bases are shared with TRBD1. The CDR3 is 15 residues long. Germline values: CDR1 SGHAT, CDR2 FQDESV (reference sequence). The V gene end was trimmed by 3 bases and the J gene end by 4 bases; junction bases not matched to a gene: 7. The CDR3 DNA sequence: TGTGCCAGCAGCTTGAGGACAGGGACTTTAGAGACCCAGTACTTC. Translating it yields CASSLRTGTLETQYF.

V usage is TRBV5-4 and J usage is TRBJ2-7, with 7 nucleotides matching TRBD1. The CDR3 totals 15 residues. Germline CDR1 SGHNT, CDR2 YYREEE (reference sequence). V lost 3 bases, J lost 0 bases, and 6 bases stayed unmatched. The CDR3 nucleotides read TGTGCCAGCAGCTGGGCCCGGGACAGCTCCTACGAGCAGTACTTC. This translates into CASSWARDSSYEQYF. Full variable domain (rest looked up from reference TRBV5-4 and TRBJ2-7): ETGVTQSPTHLIKTRGQQVTLRCSSQSGHNTVSWYQQALGQGPQFIFQYYREEENGRGNFPPRFSGLQFPNYSSELNVNALELDDSALYLCASSWARDSSYEQYFGPGTRLTVT.